This T cell receptor beta chain was profiled in a study of T-cell memory formation after mild COVID-19 (dated by TCRdb to about 2021). Study-level background: Most TCR sequence clusters were specific to one of the two donors. In a couple of donors, T-cell clones that expanded and contracted after mild COVID-19 were followed by sequencing TCRalpha and TCRbeta repertoires longitudinally. Two young, previously healthy adult volunteers, one female and one male, were included in the cohort. Beyond this particular receptor, the publication reports: Clones contracting from day 15 to 85 had balanced CD4/CD8 phenotypes, while a second wave expanding from day 15 to 37 was biased towards CD4+. SARS-CoV-2 specificity of the second-wave clones peaking on day 37 was not confirmed. Some responding clones were detected in pre-infection memory, which suggested that pre-existing cross-reactive memory T cells had joined the SARS-CoV-2 response. Only a couple of mild cases were covered by the study, and larger cohorts that include severe cases with pre-infection samples were considered necessary. Contracting CD4+ clones appeared mostly in the CM and EM memory subsets, whereas CD8+ clones were enriched in EMRA.

This clonotype was counted between two and nine times. Its specific antigen is unknown. Qualities for individual bases were not recorded, and no much larger clone is one base off. Sequencing relied on an Illumina NovaSeq 6000. TCRalpha and TCRbeta cDNA libraries were built by 5'RACE with constant-segment primers, adding sample barcodes and unique molecular identifiers. Trizol reagent was used to extract RNA from every sample. Libraries were amplified in two PCR steps, with a second sample barcode and Illumina TruSeq adapters added in the second step. Sequencing of the libraries was done on an Illumina NovaSeq, producing 2 x 150 bp paired-end reads. The paper's data handling went like this. The reads were demultiplexed and collapsed into UMI-guided consensus sequences using migec v1.2.7. Using mixcr v2.1.11, the UMI consensuses were aligned to TRA and TRB V and J templates and assembled into clonotypes. Expanded or contracted clonotypes were those called significant by both edgeR and NoisET, with noise models trained on biological replicates. For edgeR calls, the cutoffs were a false discovery rate-adjusted p below 0.01 and a log2 fold-change threshold of 1. As an exploratory analysis of dynamics, max-normalized trajectories of the 1000 most abundant clonotypes were examined with PCA combined with hierarchical clustering. The CD4 or CD8 phenotype of responding clones was assigned using the separately sequenced CD4+ and CD8+ repertoires. Through fastp at Q25 and MiXCR, TCRdb rebuilt clones from the public reads, retaining in-frame beta chains. Each entry merges the rows of one CDR3 protein and shows their most common DNA and genes. TCRdb assigned the V and J calls; the authors' analysis was not used. This sample lists 50,000 to 70,000 distinct CDR3 sequences; 9% to 15% were detected once. Around 25% of the sample is held by the ten biggest clonotypes.

Ficoll-Paque density gradient centrifugation was used to isolate PBMCs. V lost 5 bases and J lost 2 bases, and the count of bases not matched to a germline gene is 2. The CDR3 has 13 amino acids, counting the end cysteine and phenylalanine. Of the read, only the CDR3 DNA is kept; its 39 bases are in frame from base 1. CDR1 and CDR2 are read off the germline V gene as MNHNS and SASEGT. The sequence came from a man aged 18-30 years who had mild COVID-19 (a few samples of this study predate the infection). The sample titles of this study are shuffled in the database, so cell type and time point are left out; the donor was told from shared clones. The V and J genes are TRBV6-1 and TRBJ2-7; TRBD1 matches 8 bases in the middle. Sample: PBMCs or a T cell subset sorted from them (not recorded which). The DNA sequence is TGTGCCAGCAGTTTGGACAGGGCCTACGAGCAGTACTTC. Its translation is CASSLDRAYEQYF.